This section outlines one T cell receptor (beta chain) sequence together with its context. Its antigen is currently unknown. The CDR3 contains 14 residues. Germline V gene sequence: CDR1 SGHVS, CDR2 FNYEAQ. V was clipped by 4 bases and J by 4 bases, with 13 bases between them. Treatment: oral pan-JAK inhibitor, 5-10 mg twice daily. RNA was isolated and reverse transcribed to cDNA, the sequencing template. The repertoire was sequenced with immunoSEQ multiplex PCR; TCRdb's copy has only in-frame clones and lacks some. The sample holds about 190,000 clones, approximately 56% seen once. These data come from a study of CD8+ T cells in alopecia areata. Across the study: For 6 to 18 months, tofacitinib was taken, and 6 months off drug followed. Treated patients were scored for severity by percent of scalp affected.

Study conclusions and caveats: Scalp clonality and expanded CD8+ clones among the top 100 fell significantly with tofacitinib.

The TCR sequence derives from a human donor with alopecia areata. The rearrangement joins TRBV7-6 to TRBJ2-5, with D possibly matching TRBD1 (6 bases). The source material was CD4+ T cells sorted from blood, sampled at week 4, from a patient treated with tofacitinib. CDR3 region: CASSSPGRGETQYF. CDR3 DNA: TGTGCCAGCAGCTCCCCGGGCAGGGGAGAGACCCAGTACTTC.